What follows describes a single T cell receptor beta chain. The antigen is not known. The sample belongs to a study of cytomegalovirus exposure and HLA in healthy donors. The V and J ends lost 4 bases and 13 bases respectively, with 5 bases between them. The V gene's germline CDR1 is SGHNT and CDR2 YENEEA. This CDR3 spans 10 amino acids. Study results and limitations: When the data were analyzed later, several of the most significant clusters appeared to be linked to common viral pathogens. The authors confirmed in vitro that a few CMV-associated chains were specific for CMV antigens.

Vbeta (60) and Jbeta (13) primers were used in the PCR. Profiling relied on immunoSEQ multiplex PCR, and the TCRdb table lists in-frame clones only, not all of them. The table shows approximately 200,000 clones, with roughly 84% occurring only once. The material sequenced was PBMCs. The gene calls are TRBV11-3 and TRBJ1-6; no definite D call. The receptor was isolated from a boy aged 10-17 years in good health and CMV-seronegative. Here the CDR3 reads CASSSIPLHF. The CDR3 DNA sequence: TGTGCCAGCAGCTCCATCCCCCTCCACTTT.